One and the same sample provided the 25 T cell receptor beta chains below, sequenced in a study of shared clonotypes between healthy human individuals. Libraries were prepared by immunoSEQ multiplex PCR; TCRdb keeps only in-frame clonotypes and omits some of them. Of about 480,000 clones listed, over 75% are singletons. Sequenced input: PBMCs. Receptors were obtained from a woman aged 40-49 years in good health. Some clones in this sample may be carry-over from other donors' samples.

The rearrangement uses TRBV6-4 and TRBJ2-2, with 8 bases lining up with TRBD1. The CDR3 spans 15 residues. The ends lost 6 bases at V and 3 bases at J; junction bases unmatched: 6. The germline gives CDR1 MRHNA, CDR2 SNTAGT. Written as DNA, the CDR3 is TGTGCCAGCAGCCCCGGACAGGGCGACACCGGGGAGCTGTTTTTT. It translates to CASSPGQGDTGELFF.

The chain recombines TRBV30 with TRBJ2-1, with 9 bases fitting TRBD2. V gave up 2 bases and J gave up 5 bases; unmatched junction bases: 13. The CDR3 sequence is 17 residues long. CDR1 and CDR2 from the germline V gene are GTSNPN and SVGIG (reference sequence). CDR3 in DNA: TGTGCCTGGAGTATAGCGGGAGAAGGGTTCTCAGACAATGAGCAGTTCTTC. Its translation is CAWSIAGEGFSDNEQFF. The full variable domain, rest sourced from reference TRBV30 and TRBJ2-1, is SQTIHQWPATLVQPVGSPLSLECTVEGTSNPNLYWYRQAAGRGLQLLFYSVGIGQISSEVPQNLSASRPQDRQFILSSKKLLLSDSGFYLCAWSIAGEGFSDNEQFFGPGTRLTVL.

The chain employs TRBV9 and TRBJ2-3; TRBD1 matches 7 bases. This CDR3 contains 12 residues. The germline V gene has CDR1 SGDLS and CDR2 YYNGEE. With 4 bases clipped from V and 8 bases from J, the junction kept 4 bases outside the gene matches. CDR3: CASSRDSLTQYF. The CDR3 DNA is TGTGCCAGCAGCCGGGACAGCCTTACGCAGTATTTT. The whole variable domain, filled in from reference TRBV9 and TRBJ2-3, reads DSGVTQTPKHLITATGQRVTLRCSPRSGDLSVYWYQQSLDQGLQFLIQYYNGEERAKGNILERFSAQQFPDLHSELNLSSLELGDSALYFCASSRDSLTQYFGPGTRLTVL.

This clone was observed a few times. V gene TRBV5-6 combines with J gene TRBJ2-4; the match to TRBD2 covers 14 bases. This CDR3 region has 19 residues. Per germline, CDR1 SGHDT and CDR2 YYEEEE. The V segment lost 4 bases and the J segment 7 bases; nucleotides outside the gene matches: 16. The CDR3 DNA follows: TGTGCCAGCAGCCGGGGGTGGATGACTAGCGGGAGGGCCGGGAACATTCAGTACTTC. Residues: CASSRGWMTSGRAGNIQYF.

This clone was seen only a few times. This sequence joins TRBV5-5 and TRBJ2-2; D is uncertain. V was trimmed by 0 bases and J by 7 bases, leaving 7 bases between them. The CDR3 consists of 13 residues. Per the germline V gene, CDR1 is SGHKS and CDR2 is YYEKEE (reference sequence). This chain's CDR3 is CASSLAEGGELFF. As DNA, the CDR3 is TGTGCCAGCAGCTTGGCGGAAGGCGGGGAGCTGTTTTTT.

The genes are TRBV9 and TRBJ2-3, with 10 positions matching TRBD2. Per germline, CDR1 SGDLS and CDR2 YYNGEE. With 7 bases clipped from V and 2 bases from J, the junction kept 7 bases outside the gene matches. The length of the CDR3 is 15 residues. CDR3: CASAPGLAATDTQYF. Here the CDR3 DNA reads TGTGCCAGCGCCCCCGGACTAGCGGCCACAGATACGCAGTATTTT.

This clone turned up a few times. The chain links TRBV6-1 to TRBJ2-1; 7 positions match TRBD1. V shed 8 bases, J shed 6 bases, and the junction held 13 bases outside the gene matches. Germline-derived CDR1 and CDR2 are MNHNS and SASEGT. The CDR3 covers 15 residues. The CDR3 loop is CASVRRGQGGNEQFF. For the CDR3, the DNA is TGTGCCAGCGTTCGAAGGGGGCAGGGCGGCAATGAGCAGTTCTTC.

The CDR3 loop reads CASSPSGGSSGNTIYF. The CDR3 DNA follows: TGTGCCAGCAGCCCAAGCGGGGGGAGCTCTGGAAACACCATATATTTT. The rearrangement uses TRBV7-6 and TRBJ1-3, with a weak D call TRBD1 (5 bases). Germline CDR1 SGHVS, CDR2 FNYEAQ. The CDR3 covers 16 residues. With 5 bases removed from V and 0 bases from J, the gap between germline ends came to 14 bases.

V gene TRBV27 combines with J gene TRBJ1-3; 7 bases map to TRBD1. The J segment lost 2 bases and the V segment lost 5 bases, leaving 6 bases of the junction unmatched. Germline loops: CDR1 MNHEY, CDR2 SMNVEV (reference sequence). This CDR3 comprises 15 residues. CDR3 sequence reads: CASSKQGWAGNTIYF. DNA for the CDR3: TGTGCCAGCAGTAAACAGGGGTGGGCTGGAAACACCATATATTTT.

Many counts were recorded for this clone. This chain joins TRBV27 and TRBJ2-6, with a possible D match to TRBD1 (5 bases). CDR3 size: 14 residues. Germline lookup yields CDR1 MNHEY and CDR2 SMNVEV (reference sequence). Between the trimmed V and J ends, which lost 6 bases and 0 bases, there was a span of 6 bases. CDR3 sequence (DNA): TGTGCCAGCAGCCAGGGCTCTGGGGCCAACGTCCTGACTTTC. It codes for CASSQGSGANVLTF.

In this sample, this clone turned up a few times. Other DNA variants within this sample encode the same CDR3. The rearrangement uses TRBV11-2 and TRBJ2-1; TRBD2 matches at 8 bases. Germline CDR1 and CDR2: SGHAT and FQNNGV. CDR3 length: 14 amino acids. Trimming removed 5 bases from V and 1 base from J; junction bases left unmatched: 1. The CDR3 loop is CASSLAGSYNEQFF. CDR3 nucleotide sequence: TGTGCCAGCAGCCTAGCGGGTTCCTACAATGAGCAGTTCTTC.

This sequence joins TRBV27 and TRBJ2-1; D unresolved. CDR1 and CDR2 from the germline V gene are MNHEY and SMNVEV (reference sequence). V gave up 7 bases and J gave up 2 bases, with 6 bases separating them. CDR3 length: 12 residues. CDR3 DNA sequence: TGTGCCAGCAAGTCCACCTACAATGAGCAGTTCTTC. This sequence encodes CASKSTYNEQFF.

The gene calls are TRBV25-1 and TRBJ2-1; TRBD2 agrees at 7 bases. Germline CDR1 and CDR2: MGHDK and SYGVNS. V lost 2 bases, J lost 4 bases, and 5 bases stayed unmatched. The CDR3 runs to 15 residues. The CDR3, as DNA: TGTGCCAGCAGTGAACGTGGGAGGGGATACAATGAGCAGTTCTTC. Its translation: CASSERGRGYNEQFF.

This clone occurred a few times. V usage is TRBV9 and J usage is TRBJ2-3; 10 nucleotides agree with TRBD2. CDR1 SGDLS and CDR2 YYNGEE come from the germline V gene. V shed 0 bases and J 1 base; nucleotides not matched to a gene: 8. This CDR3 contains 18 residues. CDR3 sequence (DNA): TGTGCCAGCAGCGTAGGGCTAGCGGGAGTATTCGGCACAGATACGCAGTATTTT. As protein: CASSVGLAGVFGTDTQYF.

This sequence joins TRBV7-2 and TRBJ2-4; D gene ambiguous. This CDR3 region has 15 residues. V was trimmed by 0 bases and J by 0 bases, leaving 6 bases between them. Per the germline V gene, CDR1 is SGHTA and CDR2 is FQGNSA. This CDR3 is CASSLAALAKNIQYF. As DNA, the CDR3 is TGTGCCAGCAGCTTAGCCGCCCTAGCCAAAAACATTCAGTACTTC.

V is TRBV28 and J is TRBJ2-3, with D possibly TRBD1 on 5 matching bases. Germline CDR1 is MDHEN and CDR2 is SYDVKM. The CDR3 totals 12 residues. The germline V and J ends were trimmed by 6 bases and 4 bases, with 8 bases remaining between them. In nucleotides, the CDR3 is TGTGCCAGCAGGGGGCTTCCAGATACGCAGTATTTT. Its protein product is CASRGLPDTQYF.

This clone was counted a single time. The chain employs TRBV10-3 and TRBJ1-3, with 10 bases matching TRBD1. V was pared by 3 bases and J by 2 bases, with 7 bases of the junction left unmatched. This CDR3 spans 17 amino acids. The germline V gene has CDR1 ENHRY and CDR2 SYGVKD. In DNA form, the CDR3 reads TGTGCCATCAGTGATTCCCTAGGGACAGGGGCTGGAAACACCATATATTTT. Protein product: CAISDSLGTGAGNTIYF.

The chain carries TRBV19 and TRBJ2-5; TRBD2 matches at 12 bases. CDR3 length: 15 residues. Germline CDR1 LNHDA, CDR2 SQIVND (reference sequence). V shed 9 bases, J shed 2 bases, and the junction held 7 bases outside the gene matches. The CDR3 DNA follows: TGTGCCAGCAAACTAGCGGGAGGTCTACAAGAGACCCAGTACTTC. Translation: CASKLAGGLQETQYF.

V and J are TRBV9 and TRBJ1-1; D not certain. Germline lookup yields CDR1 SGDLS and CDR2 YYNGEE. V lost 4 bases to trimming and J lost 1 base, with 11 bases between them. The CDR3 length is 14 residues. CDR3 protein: CASSFTPGNTEAFF. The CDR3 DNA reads TGTGCCAGCAGCTTCACGCCGGGGAACACTGAAGCTTTCTTT.

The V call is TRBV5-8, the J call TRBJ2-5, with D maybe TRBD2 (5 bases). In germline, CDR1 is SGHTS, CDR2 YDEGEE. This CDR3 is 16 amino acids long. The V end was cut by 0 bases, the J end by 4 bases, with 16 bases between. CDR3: CASSLGGGSSPETQYF. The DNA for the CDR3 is TGTGCCAGCAGCTTGGGTGGCGGGTCTTCACCAGAGACCCAGTACTTC.

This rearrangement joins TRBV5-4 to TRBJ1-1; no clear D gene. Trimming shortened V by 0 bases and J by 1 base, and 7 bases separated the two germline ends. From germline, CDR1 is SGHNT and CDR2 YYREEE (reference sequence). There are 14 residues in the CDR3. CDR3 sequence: CASSLGQSNTEAFF. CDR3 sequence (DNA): TGTGCCAGCAGCTTGGGACAATCGAACACTGAAGCTTTCTTT. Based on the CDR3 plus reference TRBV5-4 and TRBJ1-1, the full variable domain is ETGVTQSPTHLIKTRGQQVTLRCSSQSGHNTVSWYQQALGQGPQFIFQYYREEENGRGNFPPRFSGLQFPNYSSELNVNALELDDSALYLCASSLGQSNTEAFFGQGTRLTVV.

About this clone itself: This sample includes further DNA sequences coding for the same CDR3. In DNA, the CDR3 is TGTGCCAGCAGCTTAGGTCCAGTGGGGGAGCAGTACTTC. It yields the protein CASSLGPVGEQYF. This sequence joins TRBV7-8 and TRBJ2-7, with D uncertain. The germline V gene has CDR1 SGHVS and CDR2 FQNEAQ. V lost 1 base, J lost 7 bases, and 11 bases lay in between. This CDR3 region has 13 residues.

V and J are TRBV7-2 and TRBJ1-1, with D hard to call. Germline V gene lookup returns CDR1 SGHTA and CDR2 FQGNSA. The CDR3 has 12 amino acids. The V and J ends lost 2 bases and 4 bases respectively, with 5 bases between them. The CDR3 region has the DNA TGTGCCAGCAGCTTACGGACCACTGAAGCTTTCTTT. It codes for CASSLRTTEAFF.

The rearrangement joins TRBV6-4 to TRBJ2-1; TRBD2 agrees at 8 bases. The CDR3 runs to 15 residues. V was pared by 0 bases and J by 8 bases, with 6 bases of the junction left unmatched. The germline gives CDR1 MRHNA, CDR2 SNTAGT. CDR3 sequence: CASSDSPSGSYEQFF. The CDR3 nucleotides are TGTGCCAGCAGTGACTCGCCCAGCGGGAGTTATGAGCAGTTCTTC.

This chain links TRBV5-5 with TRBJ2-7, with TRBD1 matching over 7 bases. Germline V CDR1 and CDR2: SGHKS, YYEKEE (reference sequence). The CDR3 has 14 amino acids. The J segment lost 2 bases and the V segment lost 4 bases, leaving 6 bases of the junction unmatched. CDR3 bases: TGTGCCAGCAGCCGGACAGGTCTAACCTACGAGCAGTACTTC. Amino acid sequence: CASSRTGLTYEQYF.